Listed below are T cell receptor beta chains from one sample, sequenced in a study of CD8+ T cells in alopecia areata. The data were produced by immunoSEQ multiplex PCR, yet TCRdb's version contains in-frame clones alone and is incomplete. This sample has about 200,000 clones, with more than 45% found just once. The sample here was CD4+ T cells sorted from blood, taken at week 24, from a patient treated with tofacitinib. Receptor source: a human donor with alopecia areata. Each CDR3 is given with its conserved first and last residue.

CDR3 protein: CASTEGMNTEAFF
CDR3 length: 13
J gene: TRBJ1-1
V gene: TRBV7-3

CDR3 protein: CASSLGTSSYEQYF
CDR3 length: 14
J gene: TRBJ2-7
V gene: TRBV5-1

CDR3 protein: CASSPKTANIYEQYF
CDR3 length: 15
J gene: TRBJ2-7
V gene: TRBV27

CDR3 protein: CASSFQGGKETQYF
CDR3 length: 14
J gene: TRBJ2-5
V gene: TRBV7-2

CDR3 protein: CASSPRNTGELFF
CDR3 length: 13
J gene: TRBJ2-2
V gene: TRBV5-1

CDR3 protein: CASSPTGFQETQYF
CDR3 length: 14
J gene: TRBJ2-5
V gene: TRBV18

CDR3 protein: CASSQDNVFGELFF
CDR3 length: 14
J gene: TRBJ2-2
V gene: TRBV4-3

CDR3 protein: CASSPHSNQPQHF
CDR3 length: 13
J gene: TRBJ1-5
V gene: TRBV6-5

CDR3 protein: CSVRQGDYGYTF
CDR3 length: 12
J gene: TRBJ1-2
V gene: TRBV29-1

CDR3 protein: CASSRGTGTGEDTQYF
CDR3 length: 16
J gene: TRBJ2-3
V gene: TRBV4-1

CDR3 protein: CASSTGDRDREQYF
CDR3 length: 14
J gene: TRBJ2-7
V gene: TRBV6-6